This TCR beta chain was identified in a study of cytotoxic CD8 clonotypes in ibrutinib-treated CLL. The method was immunoSEQ multiplex PCR; TCRdb's version includes in-frame clones alone and lacks a portion of them. The data contain approximately 150,000 clones, under 85% of them singletons. V lost 3 bases, J lost 0 bases, and 5 bases lay in between. Germline values: CDR1 KGHSH, CDR2 LQKENI. This CDR3 is 13 amino acids long. The material sequenced was PBMCs, taken after 24 months of ibrutinib treatment. The receptor comes from a human donor with chronic lymphocytic leukemia. This chain links TRBV18 with TRBJ1-1; D unresolved. For the CDR3, the DNA is TGTGCCAGCTCACCCAAGCTGAACACTGAAGCTTTCTTT. Translated, it gives CASSPKLNTEAFF. The variable domain in full, completed from reference TRBV18 and TRBJ1-1, reads NAGVMQNPRHLVRRRGQEARLRCSPMKGHSHVYWYRQLPEEGLKFMVYLQKENIIDESGMPKERFSAEFPKEGPSILRIQQVVRGDSAAYFCASSPKLNTEAFFGQGTRLTVV.